This TCR beta chain was recorded in a study of CD8 T cells in Susac syndrome. An amount of RNA that ranged from about 0.45 to 1 ug was reverse transcribed with random hexamers. TCRdb re-called the immunoSEQ multiplex PCR reads with MiXCR, one entry per CDR3 protein. The profile shows over 350,000 distinct CDR3 sequences, around 83% of them singletons. The authors sequenced TCR beta from blood CD8+ and CD4+ T cells. Patients with stable or active relapsing-remitting disease, all of them treatment-naive, made up the multiple sclerosis controls. The sequencing sample was made of CD8+ T cells from PBMCs. The clonotype comes from a human donor with multiple sclerosis.

CDR3 amino acids: CASSGLAGVVGELFF. Here the CDR3 DNA reads TGTGCCAGCAGCGGACTAGCGGGAGTCGTAGGGGAGCTGTTTTTT. J is TRBJ2-2 and V is TRBV6-5, with 13 bases fitting TRBD2. Germline V gene data show CDR1 as MNHEY and CDR2 as SVGAGI. The CDR3 is made up of 15 amino acids. V lost 6 bases and J lost 8; bases outside the gene matches: 6.